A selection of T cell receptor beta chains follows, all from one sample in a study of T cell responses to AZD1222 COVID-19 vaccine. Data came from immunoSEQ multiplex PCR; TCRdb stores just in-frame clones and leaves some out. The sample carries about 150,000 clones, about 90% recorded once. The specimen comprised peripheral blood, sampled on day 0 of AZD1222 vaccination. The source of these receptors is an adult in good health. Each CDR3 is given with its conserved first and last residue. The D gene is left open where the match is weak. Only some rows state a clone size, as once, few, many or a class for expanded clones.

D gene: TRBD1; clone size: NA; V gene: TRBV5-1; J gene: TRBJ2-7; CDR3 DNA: TGCGCCAGCAGCTTCGGACAGGGTCGGTACGAGCAGTACTTC; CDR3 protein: CASSFGQGRYEQYF
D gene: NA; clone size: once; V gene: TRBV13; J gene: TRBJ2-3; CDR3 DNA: TGTGCCAGCAGCTCCTGGGGGAGGAGCACAGATACGCAGTATTTT; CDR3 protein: CASSSWGRSTDTQYF
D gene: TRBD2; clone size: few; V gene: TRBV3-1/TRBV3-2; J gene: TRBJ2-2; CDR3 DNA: TGTGCCAGCGGACATGGTCCCGGACTAGCGGGCTCTAACACCGGGGAGCTGTTTTTT; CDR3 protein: CASGHGPGLAGSNTGELFF
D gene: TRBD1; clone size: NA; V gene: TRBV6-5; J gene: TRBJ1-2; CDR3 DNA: TGTGCCAGCAGCGGGACAGCTAGCGGCTACACCTTC; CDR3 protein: CASSGTASGYTF
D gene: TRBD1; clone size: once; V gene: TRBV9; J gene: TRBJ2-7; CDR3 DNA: TGTGCCAGCAGCGAGTCAGACAGGGGCTGGTACGAGCAGTACTTC; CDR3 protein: CASSESDRGWYEQYF
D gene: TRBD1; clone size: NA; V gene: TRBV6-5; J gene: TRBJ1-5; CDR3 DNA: TGTGCCAGCAGTTATAGACAGGGATATCAGCCCCAGCATTTT; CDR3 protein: CASSYRQGYQPQHF
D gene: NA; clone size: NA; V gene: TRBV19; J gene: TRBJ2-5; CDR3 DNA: TGTGCCAGTAGTATAGATCTGGGGGTTAGAGAGACCCAGTACTTC; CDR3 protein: CASSIDLGVRETQYF
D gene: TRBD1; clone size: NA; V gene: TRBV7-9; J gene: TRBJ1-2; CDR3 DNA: TGTGCCAGCAGCCACGACGGCCTGGACAGGGTAAACTATGGCTACACCTTC; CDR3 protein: CASSHDGLDRVNYGYTF
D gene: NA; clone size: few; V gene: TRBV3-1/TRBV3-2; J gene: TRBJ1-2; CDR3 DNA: TGTGCCAGCAGCCAACGGAGGCACGGCTACACCTTC; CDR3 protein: CASSQRRHGYTF
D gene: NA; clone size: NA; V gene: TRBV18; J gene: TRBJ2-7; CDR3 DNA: TGTGCCAGCTCACTCAGTGGGCAGGGGCGCGAGCAGTACTTC; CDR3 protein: CASSLSGQGREQYF
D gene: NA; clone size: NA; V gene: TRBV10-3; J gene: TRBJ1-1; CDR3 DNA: TGTGCCATCAGGAATTTGGACGGCACTGAAGCTTTCTTT; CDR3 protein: CAIRNLDGTEAFF
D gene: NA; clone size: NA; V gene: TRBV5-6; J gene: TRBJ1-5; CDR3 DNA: TGTGCCAGCAGCTTGGGTGGAGCCTCCGTCAGGCCCCAGCATTTT; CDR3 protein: CASSLGGASVRPQHF
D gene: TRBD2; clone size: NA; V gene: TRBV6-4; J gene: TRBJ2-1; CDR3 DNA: TGTGCCAGCAGCCCAGAACTAGCGGGTTCCTACAATGAGCAGTTCTTC; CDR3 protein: CASSPELAGSYNEQFF
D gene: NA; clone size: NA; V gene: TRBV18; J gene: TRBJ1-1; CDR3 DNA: TGTGCCAGCTCACCAAGGGGAAAGGGGAACACTGAAGCTTTCTTT; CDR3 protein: CASSPRGKGNTEAFF
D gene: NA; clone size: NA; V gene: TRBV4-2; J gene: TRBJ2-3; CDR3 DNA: TGTGCCAGCAGCGGGGTAGGAGGGGGCGCAGATACGCAGTATTTT; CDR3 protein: CASSGVGGGADTQYF
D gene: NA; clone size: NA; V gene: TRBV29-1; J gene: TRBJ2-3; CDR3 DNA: TGCAGCGCCCTTTGGGGGAGTGTGGATACGCAGTATTTT; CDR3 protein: CSALWGSVDTQYF
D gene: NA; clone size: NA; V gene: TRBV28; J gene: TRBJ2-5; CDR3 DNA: TGTGCCAGCGGCGGCCCGGGTACCCAAGAGACCCAGTACTTC; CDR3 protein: CASGGPGTQETQYF
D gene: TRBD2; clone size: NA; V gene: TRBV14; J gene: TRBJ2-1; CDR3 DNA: TGTGCCAGCAGCCAAGGAAGCGGGAGGGCCGGCAATGAGCAGTTCTTC; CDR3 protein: CASSQGSGRAGNEQFF
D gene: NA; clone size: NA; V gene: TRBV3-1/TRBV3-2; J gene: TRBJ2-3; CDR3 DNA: TGTGCCAGCAGCCAAGCGGGCCCCCGAGATACGCAGTATTTT; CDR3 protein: CASSQAGPRDTQYF
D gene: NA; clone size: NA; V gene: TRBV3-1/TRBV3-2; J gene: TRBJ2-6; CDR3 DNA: TGTGCCAGCAGCCCCTCTGGGGCCAACGTCCTGACTTTC; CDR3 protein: CASSPSGANVLTF
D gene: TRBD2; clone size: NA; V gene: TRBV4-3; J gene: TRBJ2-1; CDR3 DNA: TGCGCCAGCAGCCAAGAGCAGGCTAGCGGGAATGAGCAGTTCTTC; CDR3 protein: CASSQEQASGNEQFF
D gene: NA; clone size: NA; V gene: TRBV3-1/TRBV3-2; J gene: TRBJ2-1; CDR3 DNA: TGTGCCAGCAGCCAAGGGCAGAGCTCCTACAATGAGCAGTTCTTC; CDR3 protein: CASSQGQSSYNEQFF
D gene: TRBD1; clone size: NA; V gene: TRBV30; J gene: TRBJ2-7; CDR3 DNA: TGTGCCTGGAGTGGGGGACAGAAGAGCTCCTACGAGCAGTACTTC; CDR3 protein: CAWSGGQKSSYEQYF
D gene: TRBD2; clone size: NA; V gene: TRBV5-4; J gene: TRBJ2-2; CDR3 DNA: TGTGCCAGCAGCTTGCCCCTAGCGGGTCACACCGGGGAGCTGTTTTTT; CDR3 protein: CASSLPLAGHTGELFF
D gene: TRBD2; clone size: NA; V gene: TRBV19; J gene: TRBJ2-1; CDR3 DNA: TGTGCCAGTAGTGACCCGGGACTAGCGGGCCAGTACAATGAGCAGTTCTTC; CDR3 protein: CASSDPGLAGQYNEQFF
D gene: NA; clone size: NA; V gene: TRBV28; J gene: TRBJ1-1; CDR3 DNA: TGTGCCAGCAGAATCTACAGGGCTGGGAGGGCTTTCTTT; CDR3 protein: CASRIYRAGRAFF
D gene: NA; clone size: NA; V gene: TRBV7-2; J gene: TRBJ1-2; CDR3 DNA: TGTGCCAGCACTACCGGAGGAGGACACCCCTATGGCTACACCTTC; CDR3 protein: CASTTGGGHPYGYTF
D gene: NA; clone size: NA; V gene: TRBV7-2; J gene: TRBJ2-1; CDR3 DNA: TGTGCCAGCAGCTTAGGTGGCGGGATGGGCTACAATGAGCAGTTCTTC; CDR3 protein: CASSLGGGMGYNEQFF
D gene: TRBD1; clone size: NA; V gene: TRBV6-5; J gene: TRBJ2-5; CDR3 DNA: TGTGCCAGCAGTAGTGACAGGGGCGGGGAGACCCAGTACTTC; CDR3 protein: CASSSDRGGETQYF
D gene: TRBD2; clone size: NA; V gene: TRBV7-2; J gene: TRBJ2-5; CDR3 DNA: TGTGCCAGCAGCTTAGCCCGACTAGCCCGGAATGAAGAGACCCAGTACTTC; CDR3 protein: CASSLARLARNEETQYF
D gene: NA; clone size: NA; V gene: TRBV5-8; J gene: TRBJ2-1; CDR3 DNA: TGTGCCAGCAGCTCTTACTACAATGAGCAGTTCTTC; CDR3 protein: CASSSYYNEQFF
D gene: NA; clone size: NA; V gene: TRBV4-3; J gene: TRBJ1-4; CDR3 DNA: TGCGCCAGCAGCCAGGACGGTGCAACTAATGAAAAACTGTTTTTT; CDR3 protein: CASSQDGATNEKLFF
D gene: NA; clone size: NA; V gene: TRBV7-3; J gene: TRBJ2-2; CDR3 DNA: TGTGCCAGCAGCCCCCACCCAGACTTGTCGAACACCGGGGAGCTGTTTTTT; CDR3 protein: CASSPHPDLSNTGELFF
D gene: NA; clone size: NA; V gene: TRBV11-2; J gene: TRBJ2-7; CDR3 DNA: TGTGCCAGCAGCATTAGCGGTACCTACGAGCAGTACTTC; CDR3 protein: CASSISGTYEQYF
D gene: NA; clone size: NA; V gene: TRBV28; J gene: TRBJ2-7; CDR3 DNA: TGTGCCAGCAGTTTAAGCTTCCGGGATCGCTCCTACGAGCAGTACTTC; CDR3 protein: CASSLSFRDRSYEQYF
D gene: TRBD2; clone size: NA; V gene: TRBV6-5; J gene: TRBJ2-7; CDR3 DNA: TGTGCCAGCATGACTAGCGTGCCCACCTACGAGCAGTACTTC; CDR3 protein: CASMTSVPTYEQYF
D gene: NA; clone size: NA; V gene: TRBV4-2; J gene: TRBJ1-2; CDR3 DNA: TGTGCCAGCAGCCAAGACCCCCTCCAGGCGCAGGGCTACACCTTC; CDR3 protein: CASSQDPLQAQGYTF
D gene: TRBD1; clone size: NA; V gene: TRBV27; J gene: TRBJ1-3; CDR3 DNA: TGTGCCAGCAGCGACGTAACCGTAACAGGGGGCGCTTCTGGAAACACCATATATTTT; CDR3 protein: CASSDVTVTGGASGNTIYF
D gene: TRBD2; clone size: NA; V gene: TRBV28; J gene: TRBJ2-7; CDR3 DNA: TGTGCCAGCACCCGAATCCCGGGGGGGATGCAGTTTGTCTACGAGCAGTACTTC; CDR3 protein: CASTRIPGGMQFVYEQYF
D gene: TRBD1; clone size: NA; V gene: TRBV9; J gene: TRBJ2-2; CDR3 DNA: TGTGCCAGCAGCTTCCGGGACAGGGGGGACACCGGGGAGCTGTTTTTT; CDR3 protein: CASSFRDRGDTGELFF
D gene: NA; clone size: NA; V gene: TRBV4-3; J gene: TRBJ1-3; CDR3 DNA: TGCGCCAGCAGTACAACAGGCGACTCTGGAAACACCATATATTTT; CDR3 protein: CASSTTGDSGNTIYF
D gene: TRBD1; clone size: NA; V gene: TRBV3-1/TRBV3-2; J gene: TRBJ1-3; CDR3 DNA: TGTGCCAGCAGCCTATCAGGGGGCATTGGAAACACCATATATTTT; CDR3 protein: CASSLSGGIGNTIYF
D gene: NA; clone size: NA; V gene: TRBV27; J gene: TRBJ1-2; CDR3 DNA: TGTGCCAGCAGTGGCGAAGGTGGCTACACCTTC; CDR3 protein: CASSGEGGYTF
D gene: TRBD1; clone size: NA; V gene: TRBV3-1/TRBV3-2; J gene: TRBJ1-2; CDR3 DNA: TGTGCCAGCAGCCAAAGACAGGGACAGGATGGCTACACCTTC; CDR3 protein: CASSQRQGQDGYTF
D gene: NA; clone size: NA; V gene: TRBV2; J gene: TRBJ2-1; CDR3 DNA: TGTGCCAGCAGCTCCGACTATTACAATGAGCAGTTCTTC; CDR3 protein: CASSSDYYNEQFF
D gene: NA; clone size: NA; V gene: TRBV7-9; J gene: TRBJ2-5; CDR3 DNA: TGTGCCAGCAGCCCCCCGGGGCTTACTGAAGAGACCCAGTACTTC; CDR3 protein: CASSPPGLTEETQYF
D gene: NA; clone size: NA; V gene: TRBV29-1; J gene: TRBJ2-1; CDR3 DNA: TGCAGCGCTCCGTTGAACGACAATGAGCAGTTCTTC; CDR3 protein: CSAPLNDNEQFF
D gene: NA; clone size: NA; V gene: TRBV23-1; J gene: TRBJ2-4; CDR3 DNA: TGCGCCAGCAGTCCTAAGGGGCGCTCCCCCAAAAACATTCAGTACTTC; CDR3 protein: CASSPKGRSPKNIQYF
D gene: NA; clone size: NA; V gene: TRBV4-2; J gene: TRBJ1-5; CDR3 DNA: TGTGCCAGCAGCCCCCATAGCAATCAGCCCCAGCATTTT; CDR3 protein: CASSPHSNQPQHF
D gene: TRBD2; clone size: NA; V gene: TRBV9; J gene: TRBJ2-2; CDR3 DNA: TGTGCCAGCAGCACCCGGGGGGACGGTAACACCGGGGAGCTGTTTTTT; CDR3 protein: CASSTRGDGNTGELFF
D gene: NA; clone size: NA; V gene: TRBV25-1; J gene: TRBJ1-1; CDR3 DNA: TGTGCCAACACAGGGTATGTTACCATGAACACTGAAGCTTTCTTT; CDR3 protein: CANTGYVTMNTEAFF
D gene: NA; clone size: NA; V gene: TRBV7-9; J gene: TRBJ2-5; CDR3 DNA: TGTGCCAGCAGCTTAGGATCCGTAGAGACCCAGTACTTC; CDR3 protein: CASSLGSVETQYF
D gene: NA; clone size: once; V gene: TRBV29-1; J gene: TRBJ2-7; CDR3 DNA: TGCAGCGTTGAAGAGCGTGACTACGAGCAGTACTTC; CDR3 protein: CSVEERDYEQYF
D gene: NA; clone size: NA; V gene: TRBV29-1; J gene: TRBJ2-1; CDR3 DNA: TGCAGCGTTGGTGGGGGGGCGGTGGCAGCATACAATGAGCAGTTCTTC; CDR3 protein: CSVGGGAVAAYNEQFF
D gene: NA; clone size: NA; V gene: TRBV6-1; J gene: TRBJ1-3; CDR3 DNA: TGTGCCAGCAGTGAGCAATGGGGCTCTGGAAACACCATATATTTT; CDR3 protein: CASSEQWGSGNTIYF
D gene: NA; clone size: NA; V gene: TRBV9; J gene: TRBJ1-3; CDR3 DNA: TGTGCCAGCAGCGTACATCCCTCCGAGCCAGGGGAACGGAACACCATATATTTT; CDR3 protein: CASSVHPSEPGERNTIYF
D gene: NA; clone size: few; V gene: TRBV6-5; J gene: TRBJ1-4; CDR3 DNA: TGTGCCAGCAGTTACTCGGGGACCGTGGGTGAAAAACTGTTTTTT; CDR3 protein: CASSYSGTVGEKLFF